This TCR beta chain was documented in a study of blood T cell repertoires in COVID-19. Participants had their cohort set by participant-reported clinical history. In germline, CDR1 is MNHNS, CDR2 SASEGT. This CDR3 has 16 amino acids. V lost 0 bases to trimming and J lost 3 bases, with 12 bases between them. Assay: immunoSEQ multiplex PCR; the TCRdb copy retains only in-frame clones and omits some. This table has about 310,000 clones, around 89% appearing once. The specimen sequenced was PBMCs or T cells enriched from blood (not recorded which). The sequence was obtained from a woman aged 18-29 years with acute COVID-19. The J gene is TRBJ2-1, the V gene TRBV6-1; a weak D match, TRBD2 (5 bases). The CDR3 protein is CASSEAERPLYNEQFF. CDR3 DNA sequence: TGTGCCAGCAGTGAAGCGGAGCGGCCCCTCTACAATGAGCAGTTCTTC.